This T cell receptor beta chain came from a study of T-cell memory formation after mild COVID-19. One entry per CDR3 protein, called by TCRdb with MiXCR from the 5' RACE reads. The sample includes fewer than 650,000 distinct CDR3 sequences, roughly 22% of them seen just once. The CDR3 totals 17 residues. V dropped 4 bases and J dropped 0; count of bases not matched to a gene: 7. Germline V gene data show CDR1 as SGHRS and CDR2 as YFSETQ. This clonotype was seen a handful of times. The rearrangement joins TRBV5-1 to TRBJ2-6; 7 bases are shared with TRBD1. Sequences were obtained from PBMCs or a T cell subset sorted from them (not recorded which). This clonotype was sampled from an adult woman who had mild COVID-19 (a few samples of this study predate the infection). Cell type and time point are not known. The CDR3 sequence: CASSPGTVLSGANVLTF. CDR3 bases: TGCGCCAGCAGCCCAGGGACAGTTCTCTCTGGGGCCAACGTCCTGACTTTC.